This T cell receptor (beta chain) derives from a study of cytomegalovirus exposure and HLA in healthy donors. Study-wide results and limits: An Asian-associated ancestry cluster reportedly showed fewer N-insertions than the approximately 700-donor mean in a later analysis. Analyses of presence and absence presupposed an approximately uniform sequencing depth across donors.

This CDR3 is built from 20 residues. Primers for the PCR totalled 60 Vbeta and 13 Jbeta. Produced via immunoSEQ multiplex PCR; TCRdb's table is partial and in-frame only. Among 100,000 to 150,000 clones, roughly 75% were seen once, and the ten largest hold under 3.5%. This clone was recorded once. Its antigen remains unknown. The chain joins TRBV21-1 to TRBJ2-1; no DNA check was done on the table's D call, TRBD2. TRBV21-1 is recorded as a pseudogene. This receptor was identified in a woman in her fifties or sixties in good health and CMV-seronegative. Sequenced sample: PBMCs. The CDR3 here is CASSTEGGTSGASSYNEQFF. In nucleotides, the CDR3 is TGTGCCAGCAGCACCGAAGGAGGGACTAGCGGGGCTTCTTCCTACAATGAGCAGTTCTTC.